This is a list of T cell receptor beta chains from one sample in a study of T-cell reconstitution after alpha-beta-depleted transplantation in children. TCRdb independently ran MiXCR on the PCR reads; one entry per CDR3 protein. The sample lists 500,000 to 600,000 distinct CDR3 sequences; approximately 16% were seen once. Sequencing was performed on PBMCs from the stem cell graft donor, taken from the stem cell graft. All receptors come from a human donor who donated a stem cell graft to a child with acute lymphoblastic leukemia. Each CDR3 is given with its conserved first and last residue. The D gene is left open where the match is weak. Only part of the rows carry a size: once, few, many, or a class if the clone is expanded.

abundance	v_gene	d_gene	j_gene	CDR3nt	CDR3aa
few	TRBV11-2	-	TRBJ1-1	TGTGCCAGCAGCTTTGTTGGGGGTGGCACTGAAGCTTTCTTT	CASSFVGGGTEAFF
-	TRBV20-1	TRBD2	TRBJ2-1	TGCAGTGCTAGGCGGGAGGCCGTCTACAATGAGCAGTTCTTC	CSARREAVYNEQFF
few	TRBV5-1	-	TRBJ1-5	TGCGCCAGCAGCCCAGGGAGTAGCAATCAGCCCCAGCATTTT	CASSPGSSNQPQHF
-	TRBV4-1	-	TRBJ1-2	TGCGCCAGCAGCCACCCGGTTAGTGGGGGCTACACCTTC	CASSHPVSGGYTF
-	TRBV20-1	TRBD2	TRBJ2-1	TGCAGTGCTACCTTGTATGAGACTAGCGGATGGGATGAGCAGTTCTTC	CSATLYETSGWDEQFF
many	TRBV18	-	TRBJ1-1	TGTGCCAGCTCACCTACGGGGATGAACACTGAAGCTTTCTTT	CASSPTGMNTEAFF
-	TRBV9	-	TRBJ2-1	TGTGCCAGCAGCACCCGCGGTCCGTTCTTC	CASSTRGPFF
few	TRBV5-6	-	TRBJ2-7	TGTGCCAGCAGCTTGGGGAACTCCCCCTACGAGCAGTACTTC	CASSLGNSPYEQYF
few	TRBV7-9	-	TRBJ1-5	TGTGCCAGCAGCTCGAGTCAGGACAGCCACCTCCACGGCCAGCATTTT	CASSSSQDSHLHGQHF
few	TRBV6-5	TRBD2	TRBJ2-5	TGTGCCAGCAGTTACTCCCTAGCGGGCTCCCAAGAGACCCAGTACTTC	CASSYSLAGSQETQYF
-	TRBV7-2	TRBD2	TRBJ2-7	TGTGCCAGCAGCTTAGCGGGAGGGCCGAAAGCCGAGCAGTACTTC	CASSLAGGPKAEQYF
few	TRBV29-1	-	TRBJ2-1	TGCAGCGCCCTGCCCTCCGACAATGAGCAGTTCTTC	CSALPSDNEQFF
-	TRBV6-4	-	TRBJ1-1	TGTGCCAGCAGGCCTACTAACAGTTACACTGAAGCTTTCTTT	CASRPTNSYTEAFF
few	TRBV19	TRBD1	TRBJ2-1	TGTGCCAGTAGTCGACAGGGAAGTTACAATGAGCAGTTCTTC	CASSRQGSYNEQFF
few	TRBV12-3/TRBV12-4	TRBD2	TRBJ2-3	TGTGCCAGCAGCCCCCACCGAGCGGGATCGACAGATACGCAGTATTTT	CASSPHRAGSTDTQYF
-	TRBV7-9	-	TRBJ2-1	TGTGCCAGCAGCTTATCCCCGGGACGACCTAACAATGAGCAGTTCTTC	CASSLSPGRPNNEQFF
-	TRBV7-2	TRBD1	TRBJ1-3	TGTGCCAGCAGCTTATTGGCAGGGGGCACTGGAAACACCATATATTTT	CASSLLAGGTGNTIYF
few	TRBV7-9	TRBD2	TRBJ2-5	TGTGCCAGCAGCTTATGGGCGACTAGCGGGACCCAAGAGACCCAGTACTTC	CASSLWATSGTQETQYF
few	TRBV5-6	-	TRBJ2-3	TGTGCCAGCAGCTTCGGGCAGGTGGGGGATACGCAGTATTTT	CASSFGQVGDTQYF
-	TRBV6-1	-	TRBJ2-7	TGTGCCAGCACCGAGGGAGGTTTCTACGAGCAGTACTTC	CASTEGGFYEQYF
few	TRBV20-1	-	TRBJ1-3	TGCAGTGGGAGGGGCGGTTACACCATATATTTT	CSGRGGYTIYF
-	TRBV5-1	TRBD2	TRBJ2-1	TGCGCCAGCAGCTCGACTAGCGGGACCCGCTCCTACAATGAGCAGTTCTTC	CASSSTSGTRSYNEQFF
-	TRBV7-9	-	TRBJ1-1	TGTGCCAGCAGCTCCAGGGGAGGGGACACTGAAGCTTTCTTT	CASSSRGGDTEAFF
many	TRBV5-6	TRBD1	TRBJ2-5	TGTGCCAGCAGCTTGGGGCAGGGGGCTAAGACCCAGTACTTC	CASSLGQGAKTQYF
-	TRBV11-2	-	TRBJ1-2	TGTGCCAGCAGCTCAGCCCAGGGGTGGATATATGGCTACACCTTC	CASSSAQGWIYGYTF
-	TRBV4-1	TRBD2	TRBJ2-2	TGCGCCAGCAGCCAAGATTCTCGTCTAGCGGGAGGGGGGGCCGGGGAGCTGTTTTTT	CASSQDSRLAGGGAGELFF
few	TRBV6-5	-	TRBJ1-5	TGTGCCAGCAGTTACTCGAACAATGGGGCTCAGCCCCAGCATTTT	CASSYSNNGAQPQHF
few	TRBV12-3/TRBV12-4	-	TRBJ2-3	TGTGCCAGCAGTGTTCTTTTGGGGGCCACAGATACGCAGTATTTT	CASSVLLGATDTQYF
-	TRBV5-1	-	TRBJ2-2	TGCGCCAGCAGCTTGTGGTCGGGGGACACCGGGGAGCTGTTTTTT	CASSLWSGDTGELFF
few	TRBV20-1	TRBD2	TRBJ2-7	TGCAGTGCTAGAGATGCCCTAGCGGGAGTTCGCGAGCAGTACTTC	CSARDALAGVREQYF
few	TRBV12-3/TRBV12-4	-	TRBJ1-5	TGTGCCAGCAGCCGCGAGACAGCACGCAATCAGCCCCAGCATTTT	CASSRETARNQPQHF
-	TRBV29-1	TRBD1	TRBJ1-1	TGCAGCGTTGGGGACAGCACGAACACTGAAGCTTTCTTT	CSVGDSTNTEAFF
-	TRBV20-1	-	TRBJ2-3	TGCAGTGCCCAGATAGGAGCCAACACAGATACGCAGTATTTT	CSAQIGANTDTQYF
few	TRBV27	-	TRBJ1-2	TGTGCCAGCAGTTCGTCCAGTACAGGGAGAGGCTATGGCTACACCTTC	CASSSSSTGRGYGYTF
-	TRBV6-2/TRBV6-3	TRBD1	TRBJ2-1	TGTGCCAGCACTATCCCCGACAGGGTAGCCTACAATGAGCAGTTCTTC	CASTIPDRVAYNEQFF
-	TRBV6-1	TRBD2	TRBJ2-7	TGTGCCAGCAGTCCTAGCGGGAGTAGGTACGAGCAGTACTTC	CASSPSGSRYEQYF
-	TRBV5-1	-	TRBJ2-7	TGCGCCAGCAGCTTGGGCCCGCGTACAGAGCAGTACTTC	CASSLGPRTEQYF
once	TRBV5-1	TRBD1	TRBJ2-7	TGCGCCAGCAGCCCGGGACAGACGAGCTCCTACGAGCAGTACTTC	CASSPGQTSSYEQYF
few	TRBV6-6	-	TRBJ2-7	TGTGCCAGCAGATACCCGGACACCTACGAGCAGTACTTC	CASRYPDTYEQYF
-	TRBV7-3	TRBD2	TRBJ2-5	TGTGCCAGCAGCCCCGTGGGAGCGGGAGACCAGGAGACCCAGTACTTC	CASSPVGAGDQETQYF
-	TRBV7-9	TRBD1	TRBJ1-1	TGTGCCAGCAGCGACCGACAGGGTAGTAGGACTGAAGCTTTCTTT	CASSDRQGSRTEAFF
few	TRBV7-3	TRBD2	TRBJ2-6	TGTGCCAGCAGTCTTCTAGGCCCTAGCGGGCGGCTCTCTGGGGCCAACGTCCTGACTTTC	CASSLLGPSGRLSGANVLTF
-	TRBV7-8	TRBD2	TRBJ2-5	TGTGCCAGCAGCACCCCCGGCGGGAGGGCGGCCCGTGAGACCCAGTACTTC	CASSTPGGRAARETQYF
few	TRBV20-1	TRBD1	TRBJ1-1	TGCAGTGCTAGAGACCGCAGGGGGCTGTCGGACACTGAAGCTTTCTTT	CSARDRRGLSDTEAFF
-	TRBV29-1	TRBD1	TRBJ2-7	TGCAGCGTTCGGGACAGGGTCTACGAGCAGTACTTC	CSVRDRVYEQYF
-	TRBV7-7	-	TRBJ2-5	TGTGCCAGCAGCTATGCCCAAGAGACCCAGTACTTC	CASSYAQETQYF
few	TRBV5-1	-	TRBJ1-5	TGCGCCAGCACCCCCTCGGGGGCGAAAGGACAGCCCCAGCATTTT	CASTPSGAKGQPQHF
few	TRBV6-1	-	TRBJ2-1	TGTGCCAGCAGGATAACTAGCCGGGCTTACAATGAGCAGTTCTTC	CASRITSRAYNEQFF
once	TRBV7-9	-	TRBJ1-2	TGTGCCAGCAGCTTCCCTCCCCATTCAGGCCACTATGGCTACACCTTC	CASSFPPHSGHYGYTF
-	TRBV6-2/TRBV6-3	TRBD2	TRBJ2-7	TGTGCCAGCAGTTACTCGGAGGGAGGGAACTACGAGCAGTACTTC	CASSYSEGGNYEQYF
-	TRBV7-9	-	TRBJ2-3	TGTGCCAGCAGACCAGATCTTGGGGAAACAGATACGCAGTATTTT	CASRPDLGETDTQYF
-	TRBV12-3/TRBV12-4	TRBD1	TRBJ2-1	TGTGCCAGCAACAGACAGGGCCTCTACAATGAGCAGTTCTTC	CASNRQGLYNEQFF
many	TRBV6-1	TRBD2	TRBJ2-3	TGTGCCAGCAGTGACTTAGCGGGAGAAGGAACAGATACGCAGTATTTT	CASSDLAGEGTDTQYF
-	TRBV6-1	-	TRBJ2-3	TGTGCCTACGCAAAGACTAGAACAGATACGCAGTATTTT	CAYAKTRTDTQYF
-	TRBV5-5	-	TRBJ2-1	TGTGCCAGCAGCCGGCCGGAGACGGGCTACAATGAGCAGTTCTTC	CASSRPETGYNEQFF
few	TRBV5-6	TRBD2	TRBJ2-7	TGTGCCAGCAGTTCCGGACTAGCGTCCCTCGAGCAGTACTTC	CASSSGLASLEQYF
-	TRBV20-1	-	TRBJ2-3	TGCAGTGCCGCAAATCAGGAGCCTAGCACAGATACGCAGTATTTT	CSAANQEPSTDTQYF
-	TRBV20-1	TRBD1	TRBJ2-1	TGCAGTGCTAGACCCCAGGGGGCAAATGAGCAGTTCTTC	CSARPQGANEQFF
-	TRBV29-1	-	TRBJ1-5	TGCAGCGTTGCAGAGCGAGGTAGTCAGCCCCAGCATTTT	CSVAERGSQPQHF